A selection of T cell receptor beta chains follows, all from one sample in a study of cytomegalovirus exposure and HLA in healthy donors. The method was immunoSEQ multiplex PCR; TCRdb's version includes in-frame clones alone and lacks a portion of them. The table gives 75,000 to 85,000 clones; the top ten clones make up around 0.6% of it. The sequenced sample was PBMCs. The receptors originated from a man aged 50-60 years in good health and CMV-seronegative. CDR3s include the opening cysteine and the closing phenylalanine or tryptophan. Each record gives: V gene, CDR3 length, J gene, CDR3 protein.

>TRBV6-7|16|TRBJ2-3
CASSYPPYSGEGTQYF
>TRBV25-1|14|TRBJ1-5
CASSESNTGQPQHF
>TRBV6-5|15|TRBJ2-1
CASSYVPQNYNEQFF
>TRBV7-2|16|TRBJ2-1
CASSLVVQRGGYEQFF
>TRBV7-7|15|TRBJ2-5
CASSLRGQGRETQYF
>TRBV10-3|16|TRBJ2-1
CAISESTGGAANEQFF
>TRBV6-6|15|TRBJ1-2
CASSSSRDRSGGYTF
>TRBV7-9|13|TRBJ2-5
CASIPTQQETQYF
>TRBV5-5|13|TRBJ1-2
CATADRDLYGYTF
>TRBV6-6|14|TRBJ2-7
CASSFSSSSYEQYF
>TRBV29-1|13|TRBJ1-4
CSVNRGGDEKLFF
>TRBV18|16|TRBJ1-6
CASSPPGTGFNSPLHF
>TRBV9|13|TRBJ2-7
CASSPSYSYEQYF
>TRBV10-3|13|TRBJ2-3
CAIRTVGADTQYF
>TRBV5-4|16|TRBJ1-6
CASSLGWDSYNSPLHF
>TRBV15|19|TRBJ2-1
CATSRDLSGGHTSYNEQFF
>TRBV28|14|TRBJ1-1
CASSLPVINTEAFF
>TRBV9|13|TRBJ2-7
CASTKGEGHEQYF
>TRBV2|12|TRBJ2-1
CASSARPGEQFF
>TRBV19|16|TRBJ2-7
CASSTKGWQASYEQYF
>TRBV5-6|15|TRBJ1-6
CASTGTVGDNSPLHF
>TRBV18|16|TRBJ2-1
CASSPPLAGAYNEQFF
>TRBV5-6|16|TRBJ1-5
CASSSGTAGGNQPQHF